The subject of this entry is one TCR beta chain. The target antigen is unknown. This record belongs to a study of early stage breast cancer tumors. Study results and limitations: Unsorted bulk genomic DNA sequencing lacked pairing and functional marker data. Most shared enriched TCRB sequences were commonly generated ones. Blood repertoires resembled normal breast more than tumor.

Each sample had two DNA replicates, 0.5 to 0.65 ug blood or around 1.6 ug tissue. Libraries were prepared by immunoSEQ multiplex PCR; TCRdb keeps only in-frame clonotypes and omits some of them. The sample lists about 58,000 clones; 70% to 80% were seen once. The TCR originated in a person aged 25 to 40 with breast cancer. Sample: blood.

Here the CDR3 reads CASSGALGQLYGYTF. CDR3 coding DNA: TGTGCCAGCAGCGGGGCTTTGGGCCAACTCTATGGCTACACCTTC. V and J are TRBV5-4 and TRBJ1-2, with D tentatively TRBD1 (5 bases). The length of the CDR3 is 15 residues. Germline lookup yields CDR1 SGHNT and CDR2 YYREEE (reference sequence). Trimming took off 4 bases at V and 4 bases at J, with 17 bases between the two ends. The complete variable domain, with remaining parts taken from reference TRBV5-4 and TRBJ1-2, reads ETGVTQSPTHLIKTRGQQVTLRCSSQSGHNTVSWYQQALGQGPQFIFQYYREEENGRGNFPPRFSGLQFPNYSSELNVNALELDDSALYLCASSGALGQLYGYTFGSGTRLTVV.